The clone carrying this TCR beta chain occurred many times. TCR beta libraries were built with iRepertoire HTBI primers and Arm-PCR of CDR3 regions. TCRdb reprocessed the multiplex PCR reads via MiXCR and lists one record per CDR3 protein. The sample lists around 250,000 distinct CDR3 sequences, around 20% occurring once. Regarding time point: newly diagnosed GD, antithyroid drugs for less than 3 months. The TCR library was made from RNA extracted from PBMCs. The CDR3 loop spans 18 amino acids. Trimming cost V 1 base and J 0 bases, with 16 bases left between them. Germline CDR1 reads KGHDR; CDR2 reads SFDVKD. The sample is drawn from a study of regulatory T cells in long-lasting Graves disease. Study in general: Under 3 months of antithyroid drugs had been taken by newly diagnosed Graves' patients.

The source of this sequence is a female donor with Graves disease. This material consisted of peripheral blood mononuclear cells (PBMCs), taken at new diagnosis, from a patient treated with antithyroid drugs. The rearrangement joins TRBV24-1 to TRBJ2-3; D call uncertain. CDR3: CATSDLRRYLSSTDTQYF. The CDR3 DNA reads as TGTGCCACCAGTGATTTAAGGCGGTACCTTTCTAGCACAGATACGCAGTATTTT.